The present T cell receptor (beta chain) was sequenced within a study of identical twins. On this clonotype: Its antigen is not known.

TCRdb reprocessed the 5' RACE reads via MiXCR and lists one record per CDR3 protein. Among fewer than 900,000 distinct CDR3 sequences, around 20% were seen once, and the ten largest hold roughly 4.3%. Overall study results and limits: The same donors were not followed; conclusions instead depended on cross-sectional statistical analysis.

Germline V lookup: CDR1 LGHNT, CDR2 FRNRAP. The CDR3 spans 16 residues. V lost 0 bases, J lost 6 bases, and 14 bases lay in between. This sample was shared with a second study, whose subject was T cells expressing NK-cell markers.

The rearrangement uses TRBV12-5 and TRBJ2-2; D is unresolved. The material sequenced was PBMCs. The origin of this receptor is a woman aged 18 to 35 in good health. CDR3 loop: CASGLVLSSGAGELFF. CDR3 coding DNA: TGTGCTAGTGGTTTGGTTCTCAGTTCTGGCGCCGGGGAGCTGTTTTTT.